This T cell receptor (beta chain) was recorded in a study of T cell changes during pregnancy in multiple sclerosis. Clones were sequenced by immunoSEQ multiplex PCR, and TCRdb holds only the in-frame ones, with some missing. The profile covers 95,000 to 100,000 clones, with 91% appearing a single time and 3% to 3.5% taken by the ten largest. The specimen comprised peripheral blood, sampled in the second trimester of pregnancy. This TCR was sampled from a female donor with multiple sclerosis, enrolled in a pregnancy study.

The CDR3 protein is CASSLGRGRFSGNTIYF. DNA for the CDR3: TGCGCCAGCAGCTTGGGACGTGGGAGGTTCTCTGGAAACACCATATATTTT. This rearrangement joins TRBV5-1 to TRBJ1-3; D call uncertain. Per the germline V gene, CDR1 is SGHRS and CDR2 is YFSETQ. The CDR3 length is 17 residues. V lost 0 bases to trimming and J lost 0 bases, with 13 bases between them.